The rows below give T cell receptor beta chains drawn from one sample of a study of blood T cell repertoires in COVID-19. TCRdb's table, derived via immunoSEQ multiplex PCR, lists solely in-frame clones and lacks some. The data hold more than 50,000 clones, with 90% observed a single time. Sample: peripheral blood. The source of these receptors is a woman between 40 and 50 years old with active COVID-19. CDR3s include the opening cysteine and the closing phenylalanine or tryptophan. The order of the fields is V gene, clone size, D gene, J gene, CDR3 protein, CDR3 DNA. A D gene is named only where the DNA matches it firmly. Size is stated for part of the rows, as once, few or many counts, or as a class when the clone is expanded.

V: TRBV5-8
size: NA
D: TRBD2
J: TRBJ2-1
CDR3: CASSLGVAGVSYNEQFF
DNA: TGTGCCAGCAGCTTGGGGGTAGCGGGGGTATCCTACAATGAGCAGTTCTTC

V: TRBV6-2/TRBV6-3
size: NA
D: TRBD2
J: TRBJ2-6
CDR3: CASSGAGALTLGFRGANVLTF
DNA: TGTGCCAGCAGTGGAGCGGGGGCACTTACCTTGGGATTTCGGGGGGCCAACGTCCTGACTTTC

V: TRBV2
size: NA
D: NA
J: TRBJ1-2
CDR3: CASSESRGSYYGYTF
DNA: TGTGCCAGCAGTGAATCGCGTGGGAGCTACTATGGCTACACCTTC

V: TRBV19
size: once
D: NA
J: TRBJ2-1
CDR3: CASSIRDNSYNEQFF
DNA: TGTGCCAGTAGTATAAGGGACAACTCCTACAATGAGCAGTTCTTC

V: TRBV7-2
size: NA
D: NA
J: TRBJ2-7
CDR3: CASSLEAYSSYEQYF
DNA: TGTGCCAGCAGCTTAGAGGCCTACAGCTCCTACGAGCAGTACTTC

V: TRBV11-3
size: NA
D: TRBD2
J: TRBJ2-1
CDR3: CASSLVAGDNEQFF
DNA: TGTGCCAGCAGCTTAGTCGCGGGGGACAATGAGCAGTTCTTC

V: TRBV19
size: NA
D: NA
J: TRBJ2-3
CDR3: CASSSPGTDTQYF
DNA: TGTGCCAGTAGTAGTCCTGGCACAGATACGCAGTATTTT

V: TRBV4-2
size: NA
D: TRBD2
J: TRBJ2-5
CDR3: CASSLRSAAGEETQYF
DNA: TGTGCCAGCAGCCTAAGGTCAGCAGCGGGGGAAGAGACCCAGTACTTC

V: TRBV6-4
size: NA
D: NA
J: TRBJ1-1
CDR3: CASSDSRQAKNTEAFF
DNA: TGTGCCAGCAGTGACTCTAGACAGGCCAAGAACACTGAAGCTTTCTTT

V: TRBV15
size: NA
D: NA
J: TRBJ1-4
CDR3: CATSRRPGIEKLFF
DNA: TGTGCCACCAGCAGAAGGCCGGGGATCGAAAAACTGTTTTTT

V: TRBV4-2
size: NA
D: NA
J: TRBJ2-1
CDR3: CASSQDYAGRNEQFF
DNA: TGTGCCAGCAGCCAAGATTACGCGGGGAGGAATGAGCAGTTCTTC

V: TRBV2
size: NA
D: TRBD1
J: TRBJ2-7
CDR3: CASSEAGQGDRYEQYF
DNA: TGTGCCAGCAGTGAAGCGGGACAGGGGGATCGATACGAGCAGTACTTC

V: TRBV11-3
size: once
D: TRBD2
J: TRBJ2-5
CDR3: CASSTSGEETQYF
DNA: TGTGCCAGCAGCACTAGCGGGGAAGAGACCCAGTACTTC

V: TRBV19
size: NA
D: TRBD1
J: TRBJ1-1
CDR3: CASSIRQGNTEAFF
DNA: TGTGCCAGTAGTATCCGACAGGGGAACACTGAAGCTTTCTTT

V: TRBV5-1
size: NA
D: TRBD2
J: TRBJ2-5
CDR3: CASSYLSSGGHQETQYF
DNA: TGCGCCAGCAGCTACCTCTCTAGCGGGGGCCACCAAGAGACCCAGTACTTC

V: TRBV10-1
size: NA
D: TRBD1
J: TRBJ1-6
CDR3: CASSEETTGTSPLHF
DNA: TGCGCCAGCAGTGAGGAAACGACAGGGACTTCACCCCTCCACTTT

V: TRBV2
size: once
D: TRBD1
J: TRBJ2-2
CDR3: CASRSTGVDTGELFF
DNA: TGTGCCAGCAGATCGACAGGGGTAGACACCGGGGAGCTGTTTTTT

V: TRBV5-1
size: NA
D: TRBD1
J: TRBJ1-2
CDR3: CASSLDGQGNYGYTF
DNA: TGCGCCAGCAGCTTGGACGGACAGGGCAATTATGGCTACACCTTC

V: TRBV27
size: NA
D: TRBD1
J: TRBJ1-1
CDR3: CASLGQGASAFF
DNA: TGTGCCAGCTTGGGACAGGGGGCTTCAGCTTTCTTT

V: TRBV5-1
size: NA
D: NA
J: TRBJ1-4
CDR3: CASSLAVDSEKLFF
DNA: TGCGCCAGCAGCTTGGCCGTCGACAGTGAAAAACTGTTTTTT

V: TRBV19
size: NA
D: NA
J: TRBJ1-2
CDR3: CASSPGSGAHYGYTF
DNA: TGTGCCAGTAGTCCAGGGTCAGGAGCTCACTATGGCTACACCTTC

V: TRBV7-3
size: NA
D: TRBD2
J: TRBJ2-1
CDR3: CASSSGLAGGRQFF
DNA: TGTGCCAGCAGCTCAGGACTAGCGGGGGGGCGGCAGTTCTTC

V: TRBV7-9
size: few
D: NA
J: TRBJ1-2
CDR3: CASSETGVNYGYTF
DNA: TGTGCCAGCAGCGAGACAGGCGTTAACTATGGCTACACCTTC

V: TRBV20-1
size: NA
D: TRBD1
J: TRBJ1-6
CDR3: CSASNRDRGNSPLHF
DNA: TGCAGTGCTAGTAACCGGGACAGGGGTAATTCACCCCTCCACTTT

V: TRBV7-9
size: NA
D: TRBD1
J: TRBJ1-5
CDR3: CASSLGTGVNQPQHF
DNA: TGTGCCAGCAGCTTGGGGACAGGGGTCAATCAGCCCCAGCATTTT

V: TRBV5-1
size: NA
D: TRBD1
J: TRBJ1-4
CDR3: CASSLGPDREVEGKLFF
DNA: TGCGCCAGCAGCTTGGGGCCGGACAGGGAAGTGGAAGGAAAACTGTTTTTT

V: TRBV4-2
size: NA
D: NA
J: TRBJ2-5
CDR3: CASSQGASQDGETQYF
DNA: TGTGCCAGCAGCCAAGGGGCTAGCCAGGACGGAGAGACCCAGTACTTC

V: TRBV11-3
size: NA
D: NA
J: TRBJ1-2
CDR3: CASSLSGGRGGYGYTF
DNA: TGTGCCAGCAGCCTCTCGGGGGGTAGGGGTGGCTATGGCTACACCTTC

V: TRBV11-2
size: NA
D: NA
J: TRBJ1-1
CDR3: CASRQQVYTEAFF
DNA: TGTGCCAGCAGACAACAGGTATACACTGAAGCTTTCTTT

V: TRBV27
size: NA
D: NA
J: TRBJ2-6
CDR3: CASTKRSGANVLTF
DNA: TGTGCCAGCACCAAGAGGTCTGGGGCCAACGTCCTGACTTTC

V: TRBV7-8
size: NA
D: NA
J: TRBJ1-2
CDR3: CASSQNQRQTANYGYTF
DNA: TGTGCCAGCAGCCAAAATCAGCGACAGACCGCTAACTATGGCTACACCTTC

V: TRBV6-5
size: NA
D: TRBD1
J: TRBJ1-6
CDR3: CASSLGQGGSPLHF
DNA: TGTGCCAGCAGTTTGGGACAGGGAGGTTCACCCCTCCACTTT

V: TRBV5-4
size: NA
D: TRBD1
J: TRBJ2-3
CDR3: CASSLGGTGGGTDTQYF
DNA: TGTGCCAGCAGCTTGGGGGGGACAGGAGGTGGCACAGATACGCAGTATTTT

V: TRBV2
size: once
D: TRBD1
J: TRBJ1-2
CDR3: CASSDLGQGRGYTF
DNA: TGTGCCAGCAGTGACCTCGGACAGGGAAGAGGCTACACCTTC

V: TRBV15
size: NA
D: TRBD2
J: TRBJ2-5
CDR3: CATSRNGLAGDQETQYF
DNA: TGTGCCACCAGCAGAAACGGACTAGCGGGGGACCAAGAGACCCAGTACTTC

V: TRBV6-5
size: NA
D: TRBD1
J: TRBJ2-1
CDR3: CASARDSLTMRQFF
DNA: TGTGCCAGTGCACGGGACAGTCTTACAATGAGGCAGTTCTTC

V: TRBV19
size: NA
D: TRBD1
J: TRBJ1-5
CDR3: CASSTPWQGVPNQPQHF
DNA: TGTGCCAGTAGTACGCCTTGGCAGGGGGTTCCCAATCAGCCCCAGCATTTT

V: TRBV5-1
size: NA
D: NA
J: TRBJ2-2
CDR3: CASRRPPGGGAPPTGELFF
DNA: TGCGCCAGCAGGCGGCCGCCGGGTGGGGGGGCACCACCGACCGGGGAGCTGTTTTTT

V: TRBV7-9
size: NA
D: TRBD2
J: TRBJ2-2
CDR3: CASSLARGAGGDTGELFF
DNA: TGTGCCAGCAGCTTAGCGCGGGGAGCGGGGGGGGACACCGGGGAGCTGTTTTTT

V: TRBV14
size: NA
D: NA
J: TRBJ1-2
CDR3: CASSQGDRAYTF
DNA: TGTGCCAGCAGCCAGGGAGATCGGGCCTACACCTTC

V: TRBV9
size: NA
D: TRBD1
J: TRBJ2-3
CDR3: CASSGRQGAGTDTQYF
DNA: TGTGCCAGCAGCGGTAGACAGGGGGCTGGGACAGATACGCAGTATTTT

V: TRBV18
size: NA
D: NA
J: TRBJ2-1
CDR3: CASSQQHEQFF
DNA: TGTGCCAGCTCCCAACAGCATGAGCAGTTCTTC

V: TRBV5-4
size: NA
D: TRBD2
J: TRBJ2-7
CDR3: CASSPAGGLATYEQYF
DNA: TGTGCCAGCAGCCCAGCGGGGGGATTGGCAACCTACGAGCAGTACTTC

V: TRBV25-1
size: NA
D: TRBD1
J: TRBJ1-1
CDR3: CASTPQTGLVTEAFF
DNA: TGTGCCAGCACCCCCCAGACAGGGTTGGTCACTGAAGCTTTCTTT

V: TRBV19
size: NA
D: TRBD1
J: TRBJ2-2
CDR3: CETGGSGELFF
DNA: TGTGAGACAGGGGGTTCCGGGGAGCTGTTTTTT

V: TRBV30
size: NA
D: NA
J: TRBJ1-2
CDR3: CAWSEGDGYTF
DNA: TGTGCCTGGAGTGAAGGGGATGGCTACACCTTC

V: TRBV29-1
size: few
D: NA
J: TRBJ2-3
CDR3: CSVVQSSTDTQYF
DNA: TGCAGCGTTGTCCAGTCTAGCACAGATACGCAGTATTTT

V: TRBV6-5
size: NA
D: NA
J: TRBJ2-5
CDR3: CASSISARGQETQYF
DNA: TGTGCCAGCAGCATCTCCGCGCGGGGCCAAGAGACCCAGTACTTC

V: TRBV12-3/TRBV12-4
size: NA
D: NA
J: TRBJ2-5
CDR3: CASSLSSRETQYF
DNA: TGTGCCAGCAGTTTAAGTTCCCGGGAGACCCAGTACTTC